The present entry profiles one T cell receptor (beta chain) with its context. What it recognizes is unknown. This sample is part of a study of siplizumab effects on memory and regulatory T cells. Study outcomes and limitations: Siplizumab produced a significant reduction in alloreactive sequences that were traceable to unstimulated CD4+ memory cells. Under siplizumab, an average around 64% of mappable alloreactive CD4+ clones were Treg-derived, compared with 25% to 30% in controls. Naive T cells seemed more diverse than memory cells and seemed major alloresponse contributors.

Profiling relied on immunoSEQ multiplex PCR, and the TCRdb table lists in-frame clones only, not all of them. The sample lists tens of thousands of clones; about 90% were seen once. Germline V lookup: CDR1 GTSNPN, CDR2 SVGIG (reference sequence). The V end lost 0 bases, the J end lost 1 base, and 13 bases lay between the germline ends. This CDR3 region has 16 residues. The sample comprised Tregs sorted from blood. This sequence joins TRBV30 and TRBJ2-1, with D perhaps matching TRBD2 (5 bases). The TCR sequence derives from a human donor in good health. CDR3 in DNA: TGTGCCTGGAGTGTACTGTTCGGCGGGTCCTACAATGAGCAGTTCTTC. It yields the protein CAWSVLFGGSYNEQFF.